This T cell receptor beta chain emerged from a study of early T cells in non-severe SARS-CoV-2 infection. Whole-study results and caveats: VDJdb matching, biased toward anti-spike CD8 responses, missed private and CD4 specificities.

Individually, cDNA molecules had unique molecular identifiers attached to them. Each CDR3 protein gets one entry after TCRdb re-called the 5' RACE reads with MiXCR. The sample holds 56,000 or so distinct CDR3 sequences, about 16% seen once. CDR3 length equals 14 residues. The V gene's germline CDR1 is MNHEY and CDR2 SVGAGI. The V gene lost 8 bases and the J gene lost 8 bases, with 19 bases spanning the gap. This clonotype was detected only a few times. Antigen specificity is unknown. The chain recombines TRBV6-5 with TRBJ2-1; a possible D gene is TRBD2 (6 bases). This material consisted of whole blood, taken at baseline. The TCR comes from an adult who was a healthcare worker with PCR-confirmed SARS-CoV-2 infection or an uninfected control (not recorded which). CDR3 sequence (DNA): TGTGCCAGCGGGTGGGAGGAGCGACGCGATGAGCAGTTCTTC. Its protein is CASGWEERRDEQFF.